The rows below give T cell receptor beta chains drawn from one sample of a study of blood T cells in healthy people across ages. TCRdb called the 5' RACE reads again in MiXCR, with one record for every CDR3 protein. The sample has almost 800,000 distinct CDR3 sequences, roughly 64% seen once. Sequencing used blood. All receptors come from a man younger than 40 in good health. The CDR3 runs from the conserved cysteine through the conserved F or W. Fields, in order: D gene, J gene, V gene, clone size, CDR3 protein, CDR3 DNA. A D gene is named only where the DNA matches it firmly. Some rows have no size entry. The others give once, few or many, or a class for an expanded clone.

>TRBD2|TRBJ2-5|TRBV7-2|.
CASSLVLAGSEQYF
TGTGCCAGCAGCTTAGTGCTAGCGGGATCTGAGCAGTACTTC
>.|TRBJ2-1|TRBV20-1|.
CSAREGVNEQFF
TGCAGTGCTAGAGAGGGCGTAAATGAGCAGTTCTTC
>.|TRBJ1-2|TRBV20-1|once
CSARGENRYGYTF
TGCAGTGCCAGAGGGGAGAACAGATATGGCTACACCTTC
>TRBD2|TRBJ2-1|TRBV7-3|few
CASSPSGDLYNEQFF
TGTGCCAGCAGCCCTAGCGGAGACCTCTACAATGAGCAGTTCTTC
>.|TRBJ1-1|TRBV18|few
CASSPWPDNTEAFF
TGTGCCAGCTCACCTTGGCCGGATAACACTGAAGCTTTCTTT
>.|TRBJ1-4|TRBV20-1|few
CSARKNREKLFF
TGCAGTGCTAGAAAAAACAGGGAAAAACTGTTTTTT
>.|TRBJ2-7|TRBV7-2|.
CASSLRQDPYEQYF
TGTGCCAGCAGCTTAAGGCAGGATCCCTACGAGCAGTACTTC
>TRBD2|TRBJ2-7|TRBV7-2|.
CASSRSTTSPSYEQYF
TGTGCCAGCAGCCGTTCGACGACTAGCCCTTCCTACGAGCAGTACTTC
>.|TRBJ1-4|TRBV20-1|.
CSAPSVGGGEKLFF
TGCAGTGCTCCAAGCGTCGGGGGCGGGGAAAAACTGTTTTTT
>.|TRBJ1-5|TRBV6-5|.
CASSSQGVGDQPQHF
TGTGCCAGCAGTTCGCAGGGTGTAGGGGATCAGCCCCAGCATTTT
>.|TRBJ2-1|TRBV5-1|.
CASSLEAGRPNNEQFF
TGCGCCAGCAGCTTGGAGGCGGGACGCCCAAACAATGAGCAGTTCTTC
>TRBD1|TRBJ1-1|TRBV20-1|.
CSARQAGTGGREGMAFF
TGCAGTGCTAGACAGGCCGGGACAGGGGGTCGTGAAGGGATGGCTTTCTTT
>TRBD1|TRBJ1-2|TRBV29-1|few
CSVPGQGGDGYTF
TGCAGCGTTCCGGGACAGGGGGGAGATGGCTACACCTTC
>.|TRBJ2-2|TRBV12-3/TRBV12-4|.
CASSLPGINTGELFF
TGTGCCAGCAGTTTACCGGGGATCAACACCGGGGAGCTGTTTTTT
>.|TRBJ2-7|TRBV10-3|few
CAISEIQGAIEQYF
TGTGCCATCAGCGAAATACAGGGAGCGATCGAGCAGTACTTC
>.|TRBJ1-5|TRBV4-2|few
CASSQDWDQPQHF
TGTGCCAGCAGCCAAGATTGGGATCAGCCCCAGCATTTT
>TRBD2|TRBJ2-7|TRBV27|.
CASSNIAGILDEQYF
TGTGCCAGCAGCAATATAGCGGGAATCTTGGACGAGCAGTACTTC
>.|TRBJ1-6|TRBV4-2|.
CASSQDLGTRRGSYNSPLHF
TGTGCCAGCAGCCAAGATTTAGGGACGAGGAGGGGCTCCTATAATTCACCCCTCCACTTT
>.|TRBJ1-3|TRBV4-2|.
CASSQVSALALNTIYF
TGTGCCAGCAGCCAAGTGTCCGCTTTGGCCCTAAACACCATATATTTT
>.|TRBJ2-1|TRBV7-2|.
CTSSSRDPYNEQFF
TGTACCAGCAGCTCGAGGGACCCCTACAATGAGCAGTTCTTC
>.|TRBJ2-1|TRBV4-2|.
CASTQVGGSCNEQFF
TGTGCCAGCACCCAAGTGGGGGGCTCCTGCAATGAGCAGTTCTTC
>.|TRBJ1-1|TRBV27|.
CASREGNTEAFF
TGTGCCAGCAGGGAGGGGAACACTGAAGCTTTCTTT
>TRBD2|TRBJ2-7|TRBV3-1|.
CASSQEEAGSDEQYF
TGTGCCAGCAGCCAAGAAGAAGCGGGATCTGACGAGCAGTACTTC
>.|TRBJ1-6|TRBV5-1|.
CASSWAGHSPLHF
TGCGCCAGCAGCTGGGCAGGGCATTCACCCCTCCACTTT
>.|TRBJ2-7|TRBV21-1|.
CASSKGQVAYEQYF
TGTGCCAGCAGCAAAGGTCAGGTGGCCTACGAGCAGTACTTC
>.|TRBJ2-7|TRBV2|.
CAISSGRGYEQYF
TGTGCCATCTCTTCAGGCAGGGGCTACGAGCAGTACTTC
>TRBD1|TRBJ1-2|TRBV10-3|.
CAIKNDRANYGYTF
TGTGCCATCAAGAACGACAGGGCTAACTATGGCTACACCTTC
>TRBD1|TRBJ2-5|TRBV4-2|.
CASSPRPGQGEETQYF
TGTGCCAGCAGCCCGCGCCCGGGACAGGGGGAAGAGACCCAGTACTTC
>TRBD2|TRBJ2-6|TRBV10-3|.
CAISGGGTSFSSGANVLTF
TGTGCCATCAGTGGAGGGGGGACTAGCTTCAGCTCTGGGGCCAACGTCCTGACTTTC
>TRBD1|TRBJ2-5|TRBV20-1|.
CSACTGGEETQYF
TGCAGTGCTTGCACAGGGGGCGAAGAGACCCAGTACTTC
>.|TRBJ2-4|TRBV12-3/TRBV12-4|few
CASSRDTKNIQYF
TGTGCCAGCAGCAGGGACACCAAAAACATTCAGTACTTC
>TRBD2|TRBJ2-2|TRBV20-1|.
CSAPPAGDFTGELFF
TGCAGTGCCCCTCCGGCGGGAGACTTCACCGGGGAGCTGTTTTTT
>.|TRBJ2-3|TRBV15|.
CATTKSVTDTQYF
TGTGCCACCACGAAATCGGTTACAGATACGCAGTATTTT
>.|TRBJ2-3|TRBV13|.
CASSPRDWSTDTQYF
TGTGCCAGCAGCCCCCGGGACTGGAGCACAGATACGCAGTATTTT
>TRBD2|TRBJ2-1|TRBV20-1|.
CSARDPSGRAREQFF
TGCAGTGCTAGAGATCCCAGCGGGAGGGCCAGGGAGCAGTTCTTC
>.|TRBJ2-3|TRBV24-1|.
CANPGSGTDTQYF
TGTGCCAACCCAGGTTCGGGCACAGATACGCAGTATTTT
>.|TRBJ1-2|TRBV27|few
CASSFGGGYGYTF
TGTGCCAGCAGTTTTGGGGGGGGCTATGGCTACACCTTC
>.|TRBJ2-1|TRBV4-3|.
CASSQEPFRPGVYNEQFF
TGCGCCAGCAGCCAAGAACCTTTCAGACCGGGAGTGTACAATGAGCAGTTCTTC
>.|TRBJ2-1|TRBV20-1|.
CSGASAADYNEQFF
TGCAGTGGAGCATCCGCGGCGGACTACAATGAGCAGTTCTTC
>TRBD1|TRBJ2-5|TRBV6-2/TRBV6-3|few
CASSSQGQGKDEQYF
TGTGCCAGCAGTTCCCAGGGACAGGGAAAGGATGAGCAGTACTTC
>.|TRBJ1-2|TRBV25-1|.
CASRGPNGYTF
TGTGCCAGCAGGGGCCCTAATGGCTACACCTTC
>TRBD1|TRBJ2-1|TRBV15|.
CATASGQGFQAEQFF
TGTGCCACCGCCTCGGGACAGGGGTTTCAGGCGGAGCAGTTCTTC
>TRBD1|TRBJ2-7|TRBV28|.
CASKTRTGGHEQYF
TGTGCCAGCAAAACACGGACAGGGGGACACGAGCAGTACTTC
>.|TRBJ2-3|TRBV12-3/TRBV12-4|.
CASSFGTGVRQYF
TGTGCCAGCAGTTTCGGGACCGGGGTCAGGCAGTATTTT
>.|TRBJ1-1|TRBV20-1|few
CSAGGTGNTEAFF
TGCAGTGCTGGGGGTACGGGGAACACTGAAGCTTTCTTT
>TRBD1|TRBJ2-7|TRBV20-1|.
CSAIGQGQYIYEQYF
TGCAGTGCTATAGGACAGGGGCAGTATATTTACGAGCAGTACTTC
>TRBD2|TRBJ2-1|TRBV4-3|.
CASSQGALAGGLDEQFF
TGCGCCAGCAGCCAAGGGGCACTAGCGGGAGGTCTCGATGAGCAGTTCTTC
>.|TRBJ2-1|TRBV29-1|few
CSVSTGTGLGANNEQFF
TGCAGCGTGTCCACCGGGACTGGCCTCGGCGCGAACAATGAGCAGTTCTTC
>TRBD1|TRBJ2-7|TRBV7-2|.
CASSLKTGGSYEQYF
TGTGCCAGCAGCTTAAAGACAGGGGGCTCCTACGAGCAGTACTTC
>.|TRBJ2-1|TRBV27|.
CANVPASYNEQFF
TGTGCCAACGTACCCGCGTCCTACAATGAGCAGTTCTTC
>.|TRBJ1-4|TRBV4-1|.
CASSQPYEKLFF
TGCGCCAGCAGCCAACCTTATGAAAAACTGTTTTTT